Listed here are 8 T cell receptor beta chains from one sample, sequenced in a study of blood T cell repertoires in COVID-19. Sequenced by immunoSEQ multiplex PCR; TCRdb stores in-frame clones only, minus some. The table has fewer than 45,000 clones, just under 85% seen once; the top ten hold roughly an eighth. Sequenced sample: peripheral blood. Every receptor here comes from a human donor in a cohort sampled during active COVID-19.

DNA of the CDR3: TGTGCCAGCTCACCGTTGCAGGGGAACACTGAAGCTTTCTTT. Residues: CASSPLQGNTEAFF. The chain joins TRBV18 to TRBJ1-1, with TRBD1 as a possible D gene (5 bases). The ends were cut back, 3 bases at V and 1 base at J, with 9 bases in the middle. CDR1 is KGHSH and CDR2 is LQKENI in the germline V gene. The CDR3 has 14 residues.

This rearrangement joins TRBV4-1 to TRBJ2-3; TRBD2 might be the D (6 bases). The germline V gene has CDR1 MGHRA and CDR2 YSYEKL. The CDR3 length is 16 residues. Trimming took 5 bases from V and 2 from J, leaving 17 bases between them. CDR3: CASSVGTSPPTDTQYF. CDR3 DNA sequence: TGCGCCAGCAGCGTCGGGACTTCCCCACCCACAGATACGCAGTATTTT.

This rearrangement joins TRBV9 to TRBJ2-3, with TRBD2 matching 8 bases. V lost 3 bases, J lost 4 bases, and 7 bases stayed unmatched. Per germline, CDR1 SGDLS and CDR2 YYNGEE. The CDR3 is made up of 15 amino acids. CDR3 nucleotide sequence: TGTGCCAGCAGCGGTAGCGGGGCTGTAGCAGATACGCAGTATTTT. Translated: CASSGSGAVADTQYF.

This clone was detected once. The chain combines TRBV9 with TRBJ2-5; D is perhaps TRBD1 (6 bases). V was cut by 0 bases and J by 3 bases, with 9 bases left in between. This CDR3 region has 14 residues. Germline lookup yields CDR1 SGDLS and CDR2 YYNGEE. The CDR3 sequence: CASSVGQGKETQYF. CDR3 coding DNA: TGTGCCAGCAGCGTAGGGCAGGGGAAAGAGACCCAGTACTTC. The full variable domain, completed using reference TRBV9 and TRBJ2-5, is DSGVTQTPKHLITATGQRVTLRCSPRSGDLSVYWYQQSLDQGLQFLIQYYNGEERAKGNILERFSAQQFPDLHSELNLSSLELGDSALYFCASSVGQGKETQYFGPGTRLLVL.

This clone was observed a single time. This chain links TRBV6-5 with TRBJ2-1; 7 bases agree with TRBD2. The CDR3 consists of 16 residues. V lost 2 bases, J lost 5 bases, and 9 bases stayed unmatched. Germline-derived CDR1 and CDR2 are MNHEY and SVGAGI. CDR3 bases: TGTGCCAGCAGTTACGCTGGGGGGGTAGGCGACAATGAGCAGTTCTTC. As protein: CASSYAGGVGDNEQFF.

The V and J genes are TRBV7-8 and TRBJ1-2; D is undetermined. Trimming shortened V by 4 bases and J by 0 bases, and 9 bases separated the two germline ends. Germline values: CDR1 SGHVS, CDR2 FQNEAQ. This CDR3 spans 14 amino acids. The chain's CDR3 is CASSWTESNYGYTF. The DNA of the CDR3 is TGTGCCAGCAGCTGGACTGAATCTAACTATGGCTACACCTTC. Looking up the rest from reference TRBV7-8 and TRBJ1-2 gives the full variable domain: GAGVSQSPRYKVAKRGQDVALRCDPISGHVSLFWYQQALGQGPEFLTYFQNEAQLDKSGLPSDRFFAERPEGSVSTLKIQRTQQEDSAVYLCASSWTESNYGYTFGSGTRLTVV.

The chain combines TRBV6-6 with TRBJ2-7; 8 nucleotides align to TRBD2. This CDR3 comprises 15 residues. V dropped 5 bases and J dropped 6; count of bases not matched to a gene: 12. CDR1 and CDR2 from the germline V gene are MNHNY and SVGAGI (reference sequence). The CDR3 reads CASSIPSGTSGEQYF. In nucleotides, the CDR3 is TGTGCCAGCAGTATACCCTCCGGGACTAGTGGCGAGCAGTACTTC.

The V gene is TRBV6-5, the J gene TRBJ1-1; the D is unclear. With 2 bases removed from V and 8 bases from J, the gap between germline ends came to 18 bases. This CDR3 has 15 residues. Germline CDR1 reads MNHEY; CDR2 reads SVGAGI. This CDR3 is CASSYPGLRGREAFF. Written as DNA, the CDR3 is TGTGCCAGCAGTTACCCCGGACTGCGAGGGCGAGAAGCTTTCTTT.